The 7 T cell receptor beta chains below all came from one sample that was sequenced in a study of cytomegalovirus exposure and HLA in healthy donors. Some clones are missing from TCRdb's copy, which holds only in-frame ones; the method was immunoSEQ multiplex PCR. The sample records some 120,000 clones, roughly 95% being singletons. Sequencing was carried out using PBMCs. These receptors came from a man aged 18 to 30 in good health and CMV-seronegative.

The rearrangement links TRBV18 to TRBJ2-1, with 9 bases aligning to TRBD2. In germline, CDR1 is KGHSH, CDR2 LQKENI. V lost 4 bases, J lost 9 bases, and 10 bases stayed unmatched. The CDR3 has 15 residues. In nucleotides, the CDR3 is TGTGCCAGCTCACTATCGCGGGAGGGCCGAGGTGAGCAGTTCTTC. It encodes CASSLSREGRGEQFF.

V gene TRBV5-1 combines with J gene TRBJ2-7; 11 bases align to TRBD2. The junction had 12 bases not matched to a gene; V was cut back by 4 bases and J by 6 bases. The CDR3 extends over 16 amino acids. The germline V gene encodes CDR1 SGHRS and CDR2 YFSETQ. CDR3 DNA sequence: TGCGCCAGCAGCATGACTAGCGGGACACCTCGTGGCGAGCAGTACTTC. Its protein product is CASSMTSGTPRGEQYF.

V and J are TRBV18 and TRBJ2-7; 8 bases are a match to TRBD2. The CDR3 runs to 14 residues. Germline V gene data show CDR1 as KGHSH and CDR2 as LQKENI. Trimming at V came to 2 bases and at J to 2 bases, leaving 2 bases not matched to a gene. The DNA of the CDR3 is TGTGCCAGCTCACCAGTGGGACTAGCCTACGAGCAGTACTTC. The encoded protein is CASSPVGLAYEQYF.

This clone was observed once. This chain joins TRBV19 and TRBJ2-7, with a weak D call TRBD1 (6 bases). Germline V CDR1 and CDR2: LNHDA, SQIVND (reference sequence). The CDR3 has 16 residues. Trimming pared 0 bases from V and 0 bases from J, leaving 12 bases between. CDR3 sequence reads: CASSIDADRLSYEQYF. DNA of the CDR3: TGTGCCAGTAGTATAGATGCGGACAGACTCTCCTACGAGCAGTACTTC.

The rearrangement joins TRBV6-6 to TRBJ2-7, with TRBD1 identical over 7 bases. Germline V CDR1 and CDR2: MNHNY, SVGAGI (reference sequence). The CDR3 totals 14 residues. Trimming removed 2 bases from V and 5 bases from J; junction bases left unmatched: 6. Here the CDR3 reads CASSYRQGANEQYF. For the CDR3, the DNA is TGTGCCAGCAGTTACCGACAGGGAGCAAACGAGCAGTACTTC.

This rearrangement joins TRBV6-5 to TRBJ1-4; no definite D call. The CDR3 consists of 14 residues. CDR1 is MNHEY, CDR2 SVGAGI, per germline. V dropped 0 bases and J dropped 6 bases, with 8 bases sitting between them. CDR3 protein: CASSYSAGDEKLFF. The DNA for the CDR3 is TGTGCCAGCAGTTACTCAGCCGGGGATGAAAAACTGTTTTTT.

In DNA, the CDR3 is TGCGCCAGCAGCCAAATGTTGGCTGCCGGGGCCAACGTCCTGACTTTC. Protein sequence: CASSQMLAAGANVLTF. V usage is TRBV4-3 and J usage is TRBJ2-6, with no clear D. This CDR3 region has 16 residues. From germline, CDR1 is LGHNA and CDR2 YSLEER. Trimming left V 2 bases short and J 4 bases short, with 12 bases between.